This T cell receptor (beta chain) came from a study of T cells in Graves' hyperthyroidism and ophthalmopathy. The study, taken as a whole, reports: Expanded thyroid clonotypes (above 0.001) were mostly also found in blood. By a 13 V-J model, ophthalmopathy was set apart from stable hyperthyroidism.

This clonotype was seen many times. Its cognate antigen is unknown. TCR beta CDR3 regions were amplified from RNA transcripts. The TCR CDR3 first-round RT-PCR relied on the HTBI primer set. TCRdb ran MiXCR on the multiplex PCR reads and lists one entry per CDR3 protein. Of around 600,000 distinct CDR3 sequences listed, over 12% are singletons. Source material for PBMCs was 10 ml fresh peripheral blood. The germline V gene encodes CDR1 GTSNPN and CDR2 SVGIG (reference sequence). The trim removed 4 bases at V and 6 bases at J, leaving 4 bases unmatched. This CDR3 has 12 amino acids. The source is a woman between 18 and 30 years old with Graves' ophthalmopathy. Sequenced: blood. The chain recombines TRBV30 with TRBJ1-1; TRBD1 aligns across 8 bases. The CDR3 DNA is TGTGCCTGGACGCAGGGGGCGTCTGAAGCTTTCTTT. This gives the protein CAWTQGASEAFF. The complete variable domain, with remaining parts taken from reference TRBV30 and TRBJ1-1, reads SQTIHQWPATLVQPVGSPLSLECTVEGTSNPNLYWYRQAAGRGLQLLFYSVGIGQISSEVPQNLSASRPQDRQFILSSKKLLLSDSGFYLCAWTQGASEAFFGQGTRLTVV.